The text below deals with one T cell receptor (beta chain). 13 Jbeta primers and 60 Vbeta primers were used for the PCR. Profiling relied on immunoSEQ multiplex PCR, and the TCRdb table lists in-frame clones only, not all of them. The sample holds under 250,000 clones, 79% seen once. The sample belongs to a study of cytomegalovirus exposure and HLA in healthy donors. The CDR3 sequence is 15 residues long. Trimming stripped 3 bases from V and 4 bases from J, with 12 bases between. Germline CDR1 reads MDHEN; CDR2 reads SYDVKM. J is TRBJ2-2 and V is TRBV28; D is possibly TRBD2 (6 bases). The receptor was derived from a man in his fifties in good health and CMV-seronegative. Sequencing was carried out using PBMCs. The CDR3 reads CASSFREQGTGELFF. The CDR3 DNA reads as TGTGCCAGCAGTTTCCGGGAGCAGGGCACCGGGGAGCTGTTTTTT.